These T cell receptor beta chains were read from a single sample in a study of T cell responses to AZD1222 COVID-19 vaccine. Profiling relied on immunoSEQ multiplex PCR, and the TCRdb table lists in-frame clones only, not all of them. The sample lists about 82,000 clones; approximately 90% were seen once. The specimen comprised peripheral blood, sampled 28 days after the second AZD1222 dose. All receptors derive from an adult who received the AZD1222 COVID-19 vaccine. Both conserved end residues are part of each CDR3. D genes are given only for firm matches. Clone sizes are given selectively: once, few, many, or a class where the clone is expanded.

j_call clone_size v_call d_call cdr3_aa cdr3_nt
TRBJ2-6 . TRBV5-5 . CASSLVSSRPSGANVLTF TGTGCCAGCAGCTTGGTCAGTAGTAGGCCTTCTGGGGCCAACGTCCTGACTTTC
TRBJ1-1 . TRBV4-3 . CASSQDLQGVRTEAFF TGCGCCAGCAGCCAAGACCTACAGGGCGTTAGAACTGAAGCTTTCTTT
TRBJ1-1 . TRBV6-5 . CASSGSRSTEAFF TGTGCCAGCTCTGGCAGCAGGAGCACTGAAGCTTTCTTT
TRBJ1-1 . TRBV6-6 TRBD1 CASSDRGNTEAFF TGTGCCAGCAGCGACAGGGGGAACACTGAAGCTTTCTTT
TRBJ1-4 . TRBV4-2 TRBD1 CATRDRGEKLFF TGTGCCACCCGGGACAGAGGGGAAAAACTGTTTTTT
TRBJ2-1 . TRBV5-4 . CASSFGGAYNEQFF TGTGCCAGCAGCTTCGGGGGTGCCTACAATGAGCAGTTCTTC
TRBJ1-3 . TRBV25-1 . CASRTPSGNTIYF TGTGCCAGCAGGACCCCCTCTGGAAACACCATATATTTT
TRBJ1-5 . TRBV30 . CAWSLGWGDSNQPQHF TGTGCCTGGAGTCTAGGGTGGGGGGATAGCAATCAGCCCCAGCATTTT
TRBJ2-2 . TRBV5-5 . CASWGPGELFF TGTGCCAGCTGGGGGCCCGGGGAGCTGTTTTTT
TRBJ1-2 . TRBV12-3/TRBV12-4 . CASSRDYGYTF TGTGCCAGCTCCAGGGACTATGGCTACACCTTC
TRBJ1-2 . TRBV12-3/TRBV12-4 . CASSPRSVEGYTF TGTGCCAGCAGTCCCCGGTCTGTGGAGGGCTACACCTTC
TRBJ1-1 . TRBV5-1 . CASSFLGQLNRDEAFF TGCGCCAGCAGCTTTTTAGGGCAACTCAACCGAGATGAAGCTTTCTTT
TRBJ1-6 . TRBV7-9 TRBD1 CASSPGGNNSPLHF TGTGCCAGCAGCCCAGGGGGCAATAATTCACCCCTCCACTTT
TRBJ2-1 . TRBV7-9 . CASSLLRQADNEQFF TGTGCCAGCAGCTTGCTTCGACAGGCTGACAATGAGCAGTTCTTC
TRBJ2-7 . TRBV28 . CASSKTLGRGQYF TGTGCCAGCAGCAAAACTCTTGGGCGGGGGCAGTACTTC
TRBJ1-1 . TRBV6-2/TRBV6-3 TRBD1 CASSYPRDSLNTEAFF TGTGCCAGCAGTTACCCGCGGGACAGTTTGAACACTGAAGCTTTCTTT
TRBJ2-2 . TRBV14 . CASSQELSTGELFF TGTGCCAGCAGCCAAGAGTTATCCACCGGGGAGCTGTTTTTT
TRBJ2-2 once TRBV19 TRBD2 CASSIGVREAGRTGELFF TGTGCCAGTAGTATCGGGGTGCGGGAGGCAGGACGGACCGGGGAGCTGTTTTTT
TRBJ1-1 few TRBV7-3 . CASSLNGPMNTEAFF TGTGCCAGCAGCTTAAACGGACCCATGAACACTGAAGCTTTCTTT
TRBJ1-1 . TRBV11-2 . CASSFQSTDTEAFF TGTGCCAGCAGCTTTCAGAGTACGGACACTGAAGCTTTCTTT
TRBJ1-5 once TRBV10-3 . CASDQGLGNQPQHF TGTGCATCTGATCAGGGGTTGGGCAATCAGCCCCAGCATTTT
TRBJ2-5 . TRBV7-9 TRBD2 CASSLERGRLWGVPETQYF TGTGCCAGCAGCTTGGAGCGGGGGCGACTTTGGGGGGTACCAGAGACCCAGTACTTC
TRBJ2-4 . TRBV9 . CASSAGGGKNIQYF TGTGCCAGCAGCGCCGGAGGAGGGAAAAACATTCAGTACTTC
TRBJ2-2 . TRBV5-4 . CASSLNRNTGELFF TGTGCCAGCAGCTTGAACAGGAACACCGGGGAGCTGTTTTTT
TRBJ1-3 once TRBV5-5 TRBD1 CASTAGGSGNTIYF TGTGCCAGCACTGCAGGGGGATCTGGAAACACCATATATTTT
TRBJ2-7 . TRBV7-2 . CASSPSLGSYEQYF TGTGCCAGCAGCCCCTCACTGGGATCCTACGAGCAGTACTTC
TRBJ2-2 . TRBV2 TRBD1 CASSEVAGGGTGELFF TGTGCCAGCAGTGAAGTGGCAGGGGGTGGCACCGGGGAGCTGTTTTTT
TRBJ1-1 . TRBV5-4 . CASRRNTEAFF TGTGCCAGCCGGCGGAACACTGAAGCTTTCTTT
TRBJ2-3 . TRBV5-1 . CASSLLQAGTTSTDTQYF TGCGCCAGCAGCTTGCTACAGGCCGGAACTACTAGCACAGATACGCAGTATTTT
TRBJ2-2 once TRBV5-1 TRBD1 CASSPRQGYTGELFF TGCGCCAGCAGCCCCAGACAGGGTTACACCGGGGAGCTGTTTTTT
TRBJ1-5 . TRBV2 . CASSEAPPKRPQHF TGTGCCAGCAGTGAAGCGCCCCCCAAGAGGCCCCAGCATTTT
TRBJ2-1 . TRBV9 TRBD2 CASGSGLAYNEQFF TGTGCCAGCGGGTCGGGACTAGCTTACAATGAGCAGTTCTTC
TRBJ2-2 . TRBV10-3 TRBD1 CAISENQGALTGELFF TGTGCCATCAGTGAAAATCAGGGGGCGTTAACCGGGGAGCTGTTTTTT
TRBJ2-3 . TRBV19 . CASSMEPLDFPGTDTQYF TGTGCCAGTAGTATGGAGCCCCTGGACTTTCCGGGGACAGATACGCAGTATTTT
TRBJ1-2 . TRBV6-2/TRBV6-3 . CASSYGLYGYTF TGTGCCAGCAGTTACGGCCTCTATGGCTACACCTTC
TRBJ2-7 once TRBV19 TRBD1 CASSGTGGTYEQYF TGTGCCAGTAGTGGGACAGGGGGTACCTACGAGCAGTACTTC
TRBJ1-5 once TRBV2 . CASSGPRAEGGNQPQHF TGTGCCAGCAGTGGGCCCAGGGCCGAGGGTGGCAATCAGCCCCAGCATTTT
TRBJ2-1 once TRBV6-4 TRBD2 CASSVRRGGINEQFF TGTGCCAGCAGTGTTAGGCGGGGGGGCATCAATGAGCAGTTCTTC